This record concerns one T cell receptor beta chain sequence. The record originates from a study of blood T cell repertoires in COVID-19. Study at large: The study drew acute and convalescent COVID-19 samples from the United States, Italy and Spain. In each case, the material was cDNA or gDNA derived from T cells, B-cell-depleted T cells, or PBMCs.

The V gene end was trimmed by 6 bases and the J gene end by 4 bases; junction bases not matched to a gene: 4. The CDR3 extends over 14 amino acids. Looked up from germline, CDR1 is LGHDT and CDR2 is YNNKEL (reference sequence). Original processing methods: By means of reference gene primer amplification, nucleated cell counts were estimated. Profiled with immunoSEQ multiplex PCR; TCRdb holds only in-frame clones, not every one. D and trimming were read from the DNA, whereas the V and J calls and clone size are those reported in that table. This repertoire shows approximately 110,000 clones, 84% found once; its top ten account for about 6.6%.

The source is a woman aged 45-60 years with acute or convalescent COVID-19. The chain has TRBV3-1 (or the pseudogene TRBV3-2) and TRBJ2-2; 8 bases are shared with TRBD1. Sequencing was carried out using peripheral blood. The CDR3 loop is CASRTQGATGELFF. CDR3 sequence (DNA): TGTGCCAGCAGGACTCAGGGGGCCACCGGGGAGCTGTTTTTT.